This T cell receptor (beta chain) comes out of a study of T-cell reconstitution after alpha-beta-depleted transplantation in children. The study, taken as a whole, reports: T-cell counts and diversity were attributed mostly to newly produced T cells one year after transplant. In patients about two months after transplant, alpha-beta T cells reportedly arose from several hundred expanded graft clones.

The germline V and J ends were trimmed by 3 bases and 2 bases, with 13 bases remaining between them. This CDR3 comprises 15 residues. Germline assignment: CDR1 KGHDR and CDR2 SFDVKD. With regard to this clonotype: Antigen specificity is unknown.

A TCRbeta library incorporating unique molecular identifiers was prepared. TCRdb reprocessed the PCR reads via MiXCR and lists one record per CDR3 protein. This table has 250,000 to 400,000 distinct CDR3 sequences, more than 20% appearing once. Sequenced material: PBMCs, mostly from graft donor cells, taken 180 days after TCRalphabeta/CD19-depleted stem cell transplant. The receptor comes from a male patient under 18 who had a stem cell transplant for acute lymphoblastic leukemia, so the T cells may come from the graft donor. V is TRBV24-1 and J is TRBJ2-7; D may match TRBD1 or TRBD2 (5 bases each). The CDR3 sequence is CATSDPRDLTYEQYF. The CDR3 DNA follows: TGTGCCACCAGTGATCCCCGGGACCTAACCTACGAGCAGTACTTC.